The 29 T cell receptor beta chains in this list originate from one sample, sequenced in a study of control samples from healthy donors and cancer patients. Repertoires were generated with immunoSEQ multiplex PCR, while TCRdb's copy carries only in-frame clones and drops some. This sample has around 120,000 clones; roughly 84% occur once, and the top ten carry about 8.7%. The sequencing sample was made of blood. The receptors originated from a man aged 40-50 years in good health.

V is TRBV2 and J is TRBJ1-6; no clear D. Looked up from germline, CDR1 is SNHLY and CDR2 is FYNNEI. The CDR3 loop spans 13 amino acids. The germline V and J ends were trimmed by 7 bases and 7 bases, with 11 bases remaining between them. The DNA for the CDR3 is TGTGCCAGCATCGCATATGAAAATTCACCCCTCCACTTT. This encodes CASIAYENSPLHF.

In DNA form, the CDR3 reads TGTGCCAGCAGCTTCCGGGTCCCCAACGTCCTGACTTTC. It codes for CASSFRVPNVLTF. The chain joins TRBV12-3 or TRBV12-4 to TRBJ2-6; D gene uncertain. The CDR3 is 13 residues long. With 6 bases removed from V and 8 bases from J, the gap between germline ends came to 11 bases.

This clone was counted once. The CDR3 DNA sequence: TGTGCCGCCCGGGACAGGGGCTATGGCTACACCTTC. Translation: CAARDRGYGYTF. The chain recombines TRBV30 with TRBJ1-2, with 10 bases fitting TRBD1. Germline V lookup: CDR1 GTSNPN, CDR2 SVGIG (reference sequence). The CDR3 sequence is 12 residues long. Trimming at V came to 8 bases and at J to 4 bases, leaving 4 bases not matched to a gene.

V usage is TRBV11-2 and J usage is TRBJ1-2, with unresolved D. V lost 0 bases and J 4 bases, leaving 9 bases between the germline ends. This CDR3 contains 14 residues. Germline V gene data show CDR1 as SGHAT and CDR2 as FQNNGV. The CDR3 coding sequence is TGTGCCAGCAGCTTAGATCGGGGTCCCTATGGCTACACCTTC. Its protein is CASSLDRGPYGYTF.

The V and J genes are TRBV5-1 and TRBJ1-2; a possible D gene is TRBD1 (5 bases). CDR1 and CDR2 from the germline V gene are SGHRS and YFSETQ. This CDR3 contains 13 residues. Trimming left V 3 bases short and J 0 bases short, with 6 bases between. The CDR3 DNA follows: TGCGCCAGCAGCTCGACAGCTAACTATGGCTACACCTTC. Encoded protein: CASSSTANYGYTF.

This clone was detected a few times. The rearrangement uses TRBV18 and TRBJ2-5, with a possible D match to TRBD2 (6 bases). The CDR3 is 13 amino acids. V lost 5 bases, J lost 4 bases, and 11 bases lay in between. Germline CDR1 is KGHSH and CDR2 is LQKENI. The CDR3 DNA reads TGTGCCAGCTCAGACGGGACTCGAGAGACCCAGTACTTC. Its protein product is CASSDGTRETQYF.

This chain connects TRBV15 to TRBJ1-1, with D possibly being TRBD1 (5 bases). Trimming took off 8 bases at V and 1 base at J, with 8 bases between the two ends. The CDR3 consists of 12 residues. From germline, CDR1 is LNHNV and CDR2 YYDKDF (reference sequence). CDR3 in DNA: TGTGCCACCGGGACGGCGAACACTGAAGCTTTCTTT. Residues: CATGTANTEAFF. Full variable domain (remainder filled in from reference TRBV15 and TRBJ1-1): DAMVIQNPRYQVTQFGKPVTLSCSQTLNHNVMYWYQQKSSQAPKLLFHYYDKDFNNEADTPDNFQSRRPNTSFCFLDIRSPGLGDTAMYLCATGTANTEAFFGQGTRLTVV.

The DNA for the CDR3 is TGTGCCAGCAGGGGACAGCTTACCTACGAGCAGTACTTC. Protein: CASRGQLTYEQYF. The chain is built from TRBV2 and TRBJ2-7, with 7 bases aligning to TRBD1. This CDR3 comprises 13 residues. CDR1 is SNHLY, CDR2 FYNNEI, per germline. The V segment lost 6 bases and the J segment 2 bases; nucleotides outside the gene matches: 4.

The chain links TRBV18 to TRBJ1-3; the D is unclear. Germline V lookup: CDR1 KGHSH, CDR2 LQKENI. Trimming removed 1 base at V and 2 bases at J, with 9 bases between. The CDR3 sequence is 15 residues long. The CDR3 DNA reads TGTGCCAGCTCACCACAGGGAACCGCTGGAAACACCATATATTTT. Translation gives CASSPQGTAGNTIYF.

The genes are TRBV25-1 and TRBJ1-2, with 7 positions matching TRBD1. The germline gives CDR1 MGHDK, CDR2 SYGVNS. V lost 4 bases and J lost 4; bases outside the gene matches: 9. The CDR3 has 15 residues. CDR3 DNA: TGTGCCAGCAGTGTATGGACAGGAGCCTTCTATGGCTACACCTTC. This encodes CASSVWTGAFYGYTF.

J is TRBJ1-5 and V is TRBV2; no clear D gene. Between the trimmed V and J ends, which lost 5 bases and 5 bases, there was a span of 10 bases. The CDR3 is made up of 13 amino acids. CDR1 SNHLY and CDR2 FYNNEI come from the germline V gene. The CDR3 is CASSMSGYQPQHF. CDR3 in DNA: TGTGCCAGCAGTATGTCGGGGTATCAGCCCCAGCATTTT.

V and J are TRBV6-1 and TRBJ2-7; D not certain. CDR1 is MNHNS and CDR2 is SASEGT in the germline V gene. The ends were cut back, 2 bases at V and 2 bases at J, with 7 bases in the middle. The CDR3 spans 13 residues. In DNA, the CDR3 is TGTGCCAGCAGTGAACAGTTGACCTACGAGCAGTACTTC. Translating gives CASSEQLTYEQYF.

The chain carries TRBV12-3 or TRBV12-4 and TRBJ1-1; 9 bases map to TRBD1. J gave up 5 bases and V 4 bases, and 2 bases lay outside the gene matches. The CDR3 contains 13 residues. The CDR3 loop is CASSWGTGTEAFF. CDR3 coding DNA: TGTGCCAGCAGTTGGGGGACAGGGACTGAAGCTTTCTTT.

V usage is TRBV15 and J usage is TRBJ1-2; 8 bases are shared with TRBD1. Trimming cost V 1 base and J 7 bases; bases outside gene matches: 11. The CDR3 consists of 16 residues. Germline V gene sequence: CDR1 LNHNV, CDR2 YYDKDF (reference sequence). CDR3 in amino acids: CATSRGKTTGDSGYTF. The CDR3 DNA follows: TGTGCCACCAGCAGAGGCAAAACGACAGGGGACTCTGGCTACACCTTC.

The V and J genes are TRBV5-1 and TRBJ1-2; D is unclear. The CDR3 length is 16 residues. CDR1 SGHRS and CDR2 YFSETQ come from the germline V gene. The V end lost 0 bases, the J end lost 2 bases, and 14 bases lay between the germline ends. The CDR3 is CASSLALTDLNYGYTF. CDR3 DNA: TGCGCCAGCAGCTTGGCCCTAACAGACTTAAACTATGGCTACACCTTC.

The J gene is TRBJ2-2, the V gene TRBV29-1; TRBD2 matches at 7 bases. The CDR3 spans 13 residues. CDR1 and CDR2 from the germline V gene are SQVTM and ANQGSEA. With V trimmed by 5 bases and J by 5 bases, 5 bases remained unmatched. The CDR3 region has the DNA TGCAGCGTTTCCGGGGGGAGAACCGGGGAGCTGTTTTTT. This translates into CSVSGGRTGELFF.

The chain is built from TRBV18 and TRBJ1-3; D unresolved. CDR1 KGHSH and CDR2 LQKENI come from the germline V gene. The CDR3 contains 15 residues. The V end was cut by 4 bases, the J end by 3 bases, with 13 bases between. CDR3 in DNA: TGTGCCAGCTCACAAGACTTATCACTTGGAAACACCATATATTTT. It translates to CASSQDLSLGNTIYF.

The rearrangement links TRBV4-3 to TRBJ1-2; D uncertain. With 4 bases removed from V and 5 bases from J, the gap between germline ends came to 20 bases. Germline assignment: CDR1 LGHNA and CDR2 YSLEER. There are 16 residues in the CDR3. The chain's CDR3 is CASSPAPTQAMYGYTF. The CDR3 DNA sequence: TGCGCCAGCAGCCCCGCCCCCACCCAGGCCATGTATGGCTACACCTTC.

The chain couples TRBV2 to TRBJ1-2; D is undetermined. Germline V gene data show CDR1 as SNHLY and CDR2 as FYNNEI. Trimming removed 6 bases from V and 3 bases from J, with 14 bases in between. The CDR3 has 14 amino acids. In DNA, the CDR3 is TGTGCCAGCAGGTATACGACTAGAGACTATGGCTACACCTTC. It yields the protein CASRYTTRDYGYTF.

V gene TRBV2 combines with J gene TRBJ1-1, with D unclear. Germline CDR1 reads SNHLY; CDR2 reads FYNNEI. This CDR3 spans 12 amino acids. V lost 4 bases and J lost 7, with 10 bases in between. CDR3 DNA: TGTGCCAGCAGTGTGAGGAGATATGAAGCTTTCTTT. This encodes CASSVRRYEAFF. Drawing the rest from reference TRBV2 and TRBJ1-1, the complete variable domain is EPEVTQTPSHQVTQMGQEVILRCVPISNHLYFYWYRQILGQKVEFLVSFYNNEISEKSEIFDDQFSVERPDGSNFTLKIRSTKLEDSAMYFCASSVRRYEAFFGQGTRLTVV.

The rearrangement uses TRBV20-1 and TRBJ1-5, with D uncertain. The CDR3 has 13 amino acids. The germline gives CDR1 DFQATT, CDR2 SNEGSKA (reference sequence). The ends were cut back, 3 bases at V and 7 bases at J, with 13 bases in the middle. The CDR3 DNA sequence: TGCAGTGCTAGTGAGACCGCTTTACAGCCCCAGCATTTT. It codes for CSASETALQPQHF.

The chain combines TRBV19 with TRBJ1-5; TRBD1 is a possible D gene (6 bases). The length of the CDR3 is 14 residues. V shed 7 bases and J shed 5 bases, with 15 bases lying between them. Germline V gives CDR1 LNHDA, CDR2 SQIVND (reference sequence). DNA of the CDR3: TGTGCCAGTACCGGCAGGGGTGCAGATCAGCCCCAGCATTTT. Protein product: CASTGRGADQPQHF. Complete variable domain (other parts from reference TRBV19 and TRBJ1-5): DGGITQSPKYLFRKEGQNVTLSCEQNLNHDAMYWYRQDPGQGLRLIYYSQIVNDFQKGDIAEGYSVSREKKESFPLTVTSAQKNPTAFYLCASTGRGADQPQHFGDGTRLSIL.

CDR3: CATSDRENSPLHF. In DNA, the CDR3 is TGTGCCACCAGTGATCGCGAGAATTCACCCCTCCACTTT. The rearrangement links TRBV24-1 to TRBJ1-6; D remains unclear. V was trimmed by 3 bases and J by 7 bases, leaving 6 bases between them. The germline V gene encodes CDR1 KGHDR and CDR2 SFDVKD. There are 13 residues in the CDR3.

The chain has TRBV27 and TRBJ1-2; tentative D call: TRBD1 (6 bases). The germline V gene has CDR1 MNHEY and CDR2 SMNVEV (reference sequence). The CDR3 runs 15 residues. V lost 2 bases and J 0 bases, leaving 10 bases between the germline ends. Here the CDR3 DNA reads TGTGCCAGCAGTTTAGGACAGCCTGCTAACTATGGCTACACCTTC. This codes for CASSLGQPANYGYTF.

The chain carries TRBV19 and TRBJ2-3; no clear D gene. The length of the CDR3 is 14 residues. Per germline, CDR1 LNHDA and CDR2 SQIVND (reference sequence). V was cut by 5 bases and J by 0 bases, with 9 bases left in between. The CDR3 sequence is CASSFTDSTDTQYF. In DNA form, the CDR3 reads TGTGCCAGTAGTTTTACGGATAGCACAGATACGCAGTATTTT.

Here the CDR3 reads CASSPLAPTWRGNEQFF. The CDR3 coding sequence is TGTGCCAGCAGTCCCCTCGCCCCGACCTGGAGGGGGAATGAGCAGTTCTTC. The V gene is TRBV25-1, the J gene TRBJ2-1, with D tentatively TRBD1 or TRBD2 (6 bases each). CDR1 is MGHDK, CDR2 SYGVNS, per germline. Deletions cut 5 bases from V and 7 bases from J, with 24 bases between. This CDR3 has 17 amino acids.

This clone was detected only a few times. The chain links TRBV6-5 to TRBJ1-1; 7 bases align to TRBD1. Looked up from germline, CDR1 is MNHEY and CDR2 is SVGAGI. The CDR3 spans 13 residues. With V trimmed by 6 bases and J by 4 bases, 5 bases remained unmatched. CDR3 sequence reads: CASRYGTVTEAFF. CDR3 bases: TGTGCCAGCAGATACGGGACAGTCACTGAAGCTTTCTTT.

The chain has TRBV30 and TRBJ1-4, with 7 bases identical to TRBD1. CDR1 and CDR2 from the germline V gene are GTSNPN and SVGIG (reference sequence). V dropped 3 bases and J dropped 7; count of bases not matched to a gene: 5. This CDR3 is built from 13 residues. The CDR3 loop is CAWRGGTVEKLFF. The CDR3 DNA reads as TGTGCCTGGAGGGGGGGGACAGTTGAAAAACTGTTTTTT.

This clone was observed a single time. The chain links TRBV7-9 to TRBJ1-1; 10 bases match TRBD1. With 3 bases clipped from V and 7 bases from J, the junction kept 2 bases outside the gene matches. Germline CDR1 and CDR2: SEHNR and FQNEAQ (reference sequence). CDR3 length equals 13 residues. This chain's CDR3 is CASSLTGGGEAFF. In DNA form, the CDR3 reads TGTGCCAGCAGCTTGACAGGGGGCGGTGAAGCTTTCTTT. The entire variable domain, with the rest obtained from reference TRBV7-9 and TRBJ1-1, is as follows: DTGVSQNPRHKITKRGQNVTFRCDPISEHNRLYWYRQTLGQGPEFLTYFQNEAQLEKSRLLSDRFSAERPKGSFSTLEIQRTEQGDSAMYLCASSLTGGGEAFFGQGTRLTVV.